The clone carrying this TCR beta chain has just one count. With 3 bases removed from V and 2 bases from J, the gap between germline ends came to 17 bases. Germline CDR1 reads SGHVS; CDR2 reads FNYEAQ. The CDR3 sequence is 16 residues long. Authors' methods: Amplification of reference gene primers provided the estimated nucleated cell counts. TCRdb keeps only in-frame clones here, not all; method: immunoSEQ multiplex PCR. V and J calls and clone size are as listed in that table; D and trimming were resolved from the DNA. The table records 150,000 or so clones, roughly 90% of them present only once. The sample originates from a study of blood T cell repertoires in COVID-19. Looking at the study overall: The United States, Italy and Spain were the sources of the acute and convalescent COVID-19 samples.

This receptor was obtained from a woman aged 65 to 85 with acute or convalescent COVID-19. Source material: peripheral blood. The rearrangement joins TRBV7-6 to TRBJ2-7, with D unresolved. The CDR3 loop reads CASSFLPQTETYEQYF. CDR3 nucleotides: TGTGCCAGCAGCTTCCTACCCCAGACTGAAACCTACGAGCAGTACTTC.